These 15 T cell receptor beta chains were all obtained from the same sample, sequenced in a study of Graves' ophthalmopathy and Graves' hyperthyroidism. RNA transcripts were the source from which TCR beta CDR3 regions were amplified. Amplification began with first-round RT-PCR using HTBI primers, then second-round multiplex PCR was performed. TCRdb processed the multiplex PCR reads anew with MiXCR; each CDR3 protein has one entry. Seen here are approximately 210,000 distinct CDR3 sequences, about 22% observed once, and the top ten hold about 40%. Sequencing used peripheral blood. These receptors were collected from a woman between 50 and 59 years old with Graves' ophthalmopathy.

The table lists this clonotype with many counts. The CDR3 sequence: CASSYPSGSTYEQYF. CDR3 nucleotide sequence: TGTGCCAGCAGTTACCCTTCCGGGAGTACCTACGAGCAGTACTTC. The chain carries TRBV6-2 or TRBV6-3 and TRBJ2-7; TRBD2 is a possible D gene (6 bases). V lost 2 bases and J lost 2, with 13 bases in between. Germline CDR1 reads MNHEY; CDR2 reads SVGEGT. CDR3 size: 15 residues.

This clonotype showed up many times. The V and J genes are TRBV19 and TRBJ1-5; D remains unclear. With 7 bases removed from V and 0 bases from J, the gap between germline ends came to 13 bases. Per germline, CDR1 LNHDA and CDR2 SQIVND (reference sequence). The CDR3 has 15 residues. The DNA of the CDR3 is TGTGCCAGTACCCCAAACATGAATAGCAATCAGCCCCAGCATTTT. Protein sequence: CASTPNMNSNQPQHF.

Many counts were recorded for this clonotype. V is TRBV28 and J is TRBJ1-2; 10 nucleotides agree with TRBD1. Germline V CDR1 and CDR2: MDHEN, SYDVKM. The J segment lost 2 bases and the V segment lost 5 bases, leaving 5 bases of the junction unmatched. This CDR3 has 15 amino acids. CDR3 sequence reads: CASSTTGGENYGYTF. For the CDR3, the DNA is TGTGCCAGCAGTACGACAGGGGGCGAAAACTATGGCTACACCTTC.

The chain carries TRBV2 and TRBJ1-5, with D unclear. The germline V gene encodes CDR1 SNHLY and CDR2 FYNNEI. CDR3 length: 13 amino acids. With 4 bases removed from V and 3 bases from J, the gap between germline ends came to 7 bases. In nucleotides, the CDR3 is TGTGCCAGCAGTGTTGACGCCAATCAGCCCCAGCATTTT. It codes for CASSVDANQPQHF.

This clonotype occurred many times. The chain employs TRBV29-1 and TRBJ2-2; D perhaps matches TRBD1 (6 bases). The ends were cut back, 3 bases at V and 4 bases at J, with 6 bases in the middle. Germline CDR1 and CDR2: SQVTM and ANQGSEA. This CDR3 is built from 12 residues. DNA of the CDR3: TGCAGCGTTGAGGGGGCCACCGGGGAGCTGTTTTTT. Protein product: CSVEGATGELFF.

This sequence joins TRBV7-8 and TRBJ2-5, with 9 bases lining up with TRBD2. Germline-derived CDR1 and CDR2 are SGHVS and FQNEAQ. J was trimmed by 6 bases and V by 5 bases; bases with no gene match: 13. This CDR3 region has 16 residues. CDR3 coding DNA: TGTGCCAGCAGCCCTAAGACGGCTAGCGGGAAAAAGACCCAGTACTTC. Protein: CASSPKTASGKKTQYF. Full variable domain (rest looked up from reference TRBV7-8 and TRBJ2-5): GAGVSQSPRYKVAKRGQDVALRCDPISGHVSLFWYQQALGQGPEFLTYFQNEAQLDKSGLPSDRFFAERPEGSVSTLKIQRTQQEDSAVYLCASSPKTASGKKTQYFGPGTRLLVL.

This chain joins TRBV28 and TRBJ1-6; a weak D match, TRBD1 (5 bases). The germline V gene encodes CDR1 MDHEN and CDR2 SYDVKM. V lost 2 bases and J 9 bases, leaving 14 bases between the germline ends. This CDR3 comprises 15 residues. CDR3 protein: CASSLPGGLASPLHF. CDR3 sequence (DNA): TGTGCCAGCAGTTTACCGGGGGGTTTGGCTTCACCCCTCCACTTT.

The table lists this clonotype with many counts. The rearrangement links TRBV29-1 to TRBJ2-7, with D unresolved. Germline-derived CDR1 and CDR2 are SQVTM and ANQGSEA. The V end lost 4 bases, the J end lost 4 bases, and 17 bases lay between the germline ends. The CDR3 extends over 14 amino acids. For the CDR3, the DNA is TGCAGCGTTGGAGTAGGGCTGGGAAAGTACGAGCAGTACTTC. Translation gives CSVGVGLGKYEQYF.

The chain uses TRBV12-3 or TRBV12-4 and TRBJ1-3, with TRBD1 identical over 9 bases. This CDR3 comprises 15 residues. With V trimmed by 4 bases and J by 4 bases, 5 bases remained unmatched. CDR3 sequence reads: CASSSTGGAGNTIYF. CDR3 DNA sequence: TGTGCCAGCAGTTCTACAGGGGGCGCAGGAAACACCATATATTTT.

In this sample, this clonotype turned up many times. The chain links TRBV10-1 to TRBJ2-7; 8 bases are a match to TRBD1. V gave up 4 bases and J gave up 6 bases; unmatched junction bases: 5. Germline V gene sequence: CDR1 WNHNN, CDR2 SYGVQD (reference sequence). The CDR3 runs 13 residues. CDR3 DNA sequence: TGCGCCAGCAGTGCTCTTGGGACAGGCGAGCAGTACTTC. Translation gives CASSALGTGEQYF.

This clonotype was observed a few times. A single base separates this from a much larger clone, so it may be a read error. CDR3 coding DNA: TGTGCCAGTAGCGCTCCGATAGGCAGGGTCGCTGAAGCTTTCTTT. Protein product: CASSAPIGRVAEAFF. This rearrangement joins TRBV19 to TRBJ1-1; tentative D call: TRBD1 (5 bases). V was cut by 6 bases and J by 6 bases, with 20 bases left in between. From germline, CDR1 is LNHDA and CDR2 SQIVND (reference sequence). CDR3 size: 15 residues.

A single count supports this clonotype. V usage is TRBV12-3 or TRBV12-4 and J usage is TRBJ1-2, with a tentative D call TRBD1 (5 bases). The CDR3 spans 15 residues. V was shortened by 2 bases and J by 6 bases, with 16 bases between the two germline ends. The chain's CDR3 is CASSLRQYYVNGYTF. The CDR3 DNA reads TGTGCCAGCAGTTTAAGACAGTATTACGTGAATGGCTACACCTTC.

CDR3 residues: CASSLDLRRQETQYF. The CDR3 DNA reads TGTGCCAGTAGCCTCGACTTGAGAAGGCAAGAGACCCAGTACTTC. This chain joins TRBV19 and TRBJ2-5; D call uncertain. Trimming cost V 6 bases and J 2 bases, with 16 bases left between them. The CDR3 totals 15 residues. The V gene's germline CDR1 is LNHDA and CDR2 SQIVND (reference sequence). Full variable domain (outside the CDR3, taken from reference TRBV19 and TRBJ2-5): DGGITQSPKYLFRKEGQNVTLSCEQNLNHDAMYWYRQDPGQGLRLIYYSQIVNDFQKGDIAEGYSVSREKKESFPLTVTSAQKNPTAFYLCASSLDLRRQETQYFGPGTRLLVL.

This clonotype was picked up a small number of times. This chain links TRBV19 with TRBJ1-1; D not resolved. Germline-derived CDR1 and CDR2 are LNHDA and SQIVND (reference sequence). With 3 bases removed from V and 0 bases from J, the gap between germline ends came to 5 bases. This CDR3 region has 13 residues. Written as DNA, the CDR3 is TGTGCCAGTAGTATCTCTCTGAACACTGAAGCTTTCTTT. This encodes CASSISLNTEAFF. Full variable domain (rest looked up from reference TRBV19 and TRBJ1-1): DGGITQSPKYLFRKEGQNVTLSCEQNLNHDAMYWYRQDPGQGLRLIYYSQIVNDFQKGDIAEGYSVSREKKESFPLTVTSAQKNPTAFYLCASSISLNTEAFFGQGTRLTVV.

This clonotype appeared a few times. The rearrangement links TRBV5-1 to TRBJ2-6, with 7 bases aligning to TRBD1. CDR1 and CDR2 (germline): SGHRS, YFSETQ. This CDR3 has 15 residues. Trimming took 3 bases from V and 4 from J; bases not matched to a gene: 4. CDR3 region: CASSSEGAGANVLTF. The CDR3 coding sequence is TGCGCCAGCAGCTCCGAGGGGGCCGGGGCCAACGTCCTGACTTTC.